This T cell receptor (beta chain) was profiled in a study of post-analysis software for immune sequencing data (dated by TCRdb to 2013 to 2016). The study in broad terms: Disease courses on record covered relapsing-remitting, secondary progressive and progressive-relapsing multiple sclerosis, though some patients had no subtype annotation. Patient repertoires were compared against roughly 10 previously published healthy control repertoires from donors aged about 6 to 28 years. A subset of samples was prepared in parallel using single-end sample barcoding, then pooled and co-amplified after Illumina adapter ligation.

The method behind the library was PCR. Sequencing was performed on an Illumina HiSeq 2500. Unique molecular identifiers were incorporated into TCR beta cDNA libraries to reduce PCR and sequencing biases. Approximately 500,000 cDNA molecules were obtained per 1 to 10 million input T cells, so each molecule approximated one T cell. The patient libraries were prepared and sequenced using the same protocol as the earlier healthy control dataset. Samples belonging to the same batch were prepared together, multiplexed and sequenced on a shared HiSeq lane. On the study's bioinformatics: Raw barcoded reads were processed with MIGEC, discarding single-read molecular identifier groups before consensus assembly and CDR3 extraction. VDJtools was used for post-analysis of the clonotype tables, and diversity was normalized by down-sampling every dataset to the size of the smallest sample. To correct batch-related cross-sample contamination, repertoire overlap clustering matched CDR3 amino acid sequences but not nucleotide sequences. In-frame beta chains were kept once TCRdb had trimmed the public reads at Q25 with fastp and called clones with MiXCR. Rows matching on CDR3 protein sequence are summarized as one entry with the most common DNA and genes. What appears here as the V and J calls and clone size reflects TCRdb's work, not the paper's. The sample table shows hundreds of thousands of distinct CDR3 sequences, and over 45% are seen once. The ten most abundant clones make up over 9% of the sample.

On the study overall, not on this receptor specifically: Compared with controls, multiple sclerosis patients had significantly lower normalized Chao1 diversity, a finding suggesting substantial peripheral T-cell clonal expansion. When samples were clustered directly using the F measure, samples prepared in the same batch co-clustered strongly, which prompted a batch-effect correction. Significantly higher frequencies in patients than in controls were found for about five TRBV segments, including TRBV5-6, TRBV5-1 and TRBV20-1. The multiple sclerosis patient group was slightly younger than the control group.

To demonstrate the VDJtools post-analysis software, TCR beta repertoires were profiled from the peripheral blood of roughly 14 young patients with multiple sclerosis. The patients with multiple sclerosis were children and adolescents between 6 and 15 years of age. Taken from cysteine to phenylalanine, the CDR3 has 15 residues. The retained sequence is limited to the CDR3, 45 bases, with the frame set at the first base. The germline V gene specifies SGHRS as CDR1 and YFSETQ as CDR2. Trimming takes 1 base from V and 5 bases from J, and the germline ends sit 13 bases apart. As to this clonotype: What this receptor recognizes is not known. Base quality data are lacking; no much larger clone is found one base away.

The rearrangement combines TRBV5-1 with TRBJ2-1; the D gene cannot be resolved reliably. This TCR derives from a girl between 2 and 10 years old with multiple sclerosis. Source material: blood. CDR3 reads: CASSLWPGDHNEQFF. The DNA sequence is as follows: TGCGCCAGCAGCTTGTGGCCCGGCGATCACAATGAGCAGTTCTTC.